These 21 T cell receptor beta chains were sequenced from one sample in a study of blood T cell repertoires in COVID-19. This table comes from immunoSEQ multiplex PCR, and its TCRdb copy is limited to in-frame clones, with some not included. The sample contains tens of thousands of clones, over 75% of which appear only once. The material sequenced was peripheral blood. The receptors come from a woman of 80 years or more with active COVID-19.

The chain has TRBV10-3 and TRBJ2-7; the match to TRBD2 covers 11 bases. CDR1 is ENHRY and CDR2 is SYGVKD in the germline V gene. V gave up 10 bases and J gave up 3 bases; unmatched junction bases: 11. CDR3 size: 15 residues. The chain's CDR3 is CATRGLAATDYEQYV. DNA of the CDR3: TGTGCCACCCGGGGACTAGCGGCAACAGACTACGAGCAGTACGTC.

The rearrangement uses TRBV4-1 and TRBJ1-5; no clear D. CDR1 is MGHRA and CDR2 is YSYEKL in the germline V gene. V dropped 0 bases and J dropped 4 bases, with 4 bases sitting between them. The CDR3 loop spans 13 amino acids. The CDR3 coding sequence is TGCGCCAGCAGCCAAGATCAAAATCAGCCCCAGCATTTT. Amino acids: CASSQDQNQPQHF.

V usage is TRBV5-8 and J usage is TRBJ1-6; TRBD1 might be the D (6 bases). This CDR3 has 16 residues. Germline V gives CDR1 SGHTS, CDR2 YDEGEE. V was trimmed by 2 bases and J by 10 bases, leaving 19 bases between them. CDR3 bases: TGTGCCAGCAGCTTCCGGATCAGGGGAAGGGGCTCACCCCTCCACTTT. It is translated as CASSFRIRGRGSPLHF.

This sequence joins TRBV7-6 and TRBJ1-1, with D perhaps TRBD1 (6 bases). The CDR3 totals 15 residues. Germline V lookup: CDR1 SGHVS, CDR2 FNYEAQ. V lost 3 bases and J 4 bases, leaving 15 bases between the germline ends. The CDR3: CASSFVQGDGTEAFF. In nucleotides, the CDR3 is TGTGCCAGCAGCTTCGTACAGGGAGACGGCACTGAAGCTTTCTTT.

About this clone itself: At one end, the junction sequence differs from germline, possibly due to a read error. The V gene is TRBV12-5, the J gene TRBJ2-2; D unresolved. The CDR3 contains 13 residues. Per germline, CDR1 LGHNT and CDR2 FRNRAP. CDR3 coding DNA: TGTGCTAGTAGTTTGACTAACACCGGGGAGCTGTTTTTT. Protein: CASSLTNTGELFF.

The chain is built from TRBV11-3 and TRBJ2-2; no clear D. Looked up from germline, CDR1 is SGHNT and CDR2 is YENEEA. The CDR3 runs to 14 residues. Trimming cost V 3 bases and J 0 bases, with 5 bases left between them. The CDR3 DNA reads as TGTGCCAGCAGCTTGCTAGCGAACACCGGGGAGCTGTTTTTT. It codes for CASSLLANTGELFF.

The chain has TRBV9 and TRBJ1-1; unclear D gene. Trimming shortened V by 0 bases and J by 0 bases, and 12 bases separated the two germline ends. The CDR3 has 16 amino acids. Germline loops: CDR1 SGDLS, CDR2 YYNGEE. CDR3 DNA sequence: TGTGCCAGCAGCGTAGCCCTCGCAGGCATGAACACTGAAGCTTTCTTT. Protein sequence: CASSVALAGMNTEAFF.

V gene TRBV5-6 combines with J gene TRBJ2-3; 9 bases agree with TRBD2. Germline V lookup: CDR1 SGHDT, CDR2 YYEEEE. This CDR3 spans 16 amino acids. V shed 0 bases and J 9 bases; nucleotides not matched to a gene: 11. CDR3 region: CASSLGTSAPGGTQYF. CDR3 nucleotides: TGTGCCAGCAGCTTGGGGACTAGCGCGCCCGGGGGGACGCAGTATTTT.

The J gene is TRBJ2-2, the V gene TRBV5-1; TRBD1 agrees at 7 bases. This CDR3 comprises 14 residues. Trimming at V came to 5 bases and at J to 4 bases, leaving 5 bases not matched to a gene. From germline, CDR1 is SGHRS and CDR2 YFSETQ. The CDR3 nucleotides read TGCGCCAGCAGACCTGGACAGGCCACCGGGGAGCTGTTTTTT. Amino acid sequence: CASRPGQATGELFF.

The chain carries TRBV2 and TRBJ2-3, with a weak D call TRBD1 (5 bases). The V end lost 7 bases, the J end lost 2 bases, and 19 bases lay between the germline ends. Per germline, CDR1 SNHLY and CDR2 FYNNEI. There are 16 residues in the CDR3. CDR3 sequence: CASTEGVISYTDTQYF. CDR3 sequence (DNA): TGTGCCAGCACAGAAGGGGTTATTTCATACACAGATACGCAGTATTTT.

This clone was found a few times. Written as DNA, the CDR3 is TGTGCCAGCAGACTGGAGGGGTTCTACGAGCAGTACTTC. Protein product: CASRLEGFYEQYF. V gene TRBV12-3 or TRBV12-4 combines with J gene TRBJ2-7; a weak D match, TRBD2 (6 bases). This CDR3 is 13 amino acids long. The ends were cut back, 6 bases at V and 3 bases at J, with 12 bases in the middle.

This clone showed up just a few times. The chain employs TRBV11-1 and TRBJ2-1, with D perhaps TRBD1 (6 bases). The V and J ends lost 5 bases and 12 bases respectively, with 11 bases between them. The CDR3 totals 11 residues. Germline loops: CDR1 SGHAT, CDR2 FQDESV (reference sequence). The CDR3 protein is CASSPQGMQFF. CDR3 sequence (DNA): TGTGCCAGCAGCCCCCAGGGGATGCAGTTCTTC.

The CDR3 DNA reads as TGTGCCACCAGCGATAGGGGTGATAATTCACCCCTCCACTTT. It encodes CATSDRGDNSPLHF. V gene TRBV15 combines with J gene TRBJ1-6; a possible D gene is TRBD1 (5 bases). The germline CDR1 and CDR2 sequences are LNHNV and YYDKDF (reference sequence). Trimming removed 5 bases from V and 5 bases from J, with 10 bases in between. The length of the CDR3 is 14 residues.

The CDR3 DNA reads as TGTGCCAGCAGTTCTCTATGGGACAGGGGTAACATTCAGTACTTC. Encoded protein: CASSSLWDRGNIQYF. V usage is TRBV7-6 and J usage is TRBJ2-4; 10 bases align to TRBD1. With V trimmed by 6 bases and J by 7 bases, 9 bases remained unmatched. CDR1 and CDR2 from the germline V gene are SGHVS and FNYEAQ. The CDR3 has 15 residues.

V gene TRBV28 combines with J gene TRBJ1-1; D is perhaps TRBD1 (5 bases). Looked up from germline, CDR1 is MDHEN and CDR2 is SYDVKM. The CDR3 consists of 13 residues. Trimming removed 7 bases at V and 1 base at J, with 10 bases between. CDR3 residues: CASKQGSNTEAFF. CDR3 DNA: TGTGCCAGCAAGCAGGGATCGAACACTGAAGCTTTCTTT. The full variable domain, in which reference TRBV28 and TRBJ1-1 provide the parts outside the CDR3, is DVKVTQSSRYLVKRTGEKVFLECVQDMDHENMFWYRQDPGLGLRLIYFSYDVKMKEKGDIPEGYSVSREKKERFSLILESASTNQTSMYLCASKQGSNTEAFFGQGTRLTVV.

This CDR3 is CASSYTNSPLHF. The CDR3 region has the DNA TGTGCCAGTAGCTATACGAATTCACCCCTCCACTTT. This chain links TRBV19 with TRBJ1-6; D ambiguous. The length of the CDR3 is 12 residues. Between the trimmed V and J ends, which lost 6 bases and 7 bases, there was a span of 7 bases. The germline gives CDR1 LNHDA, CDR2 SQIVND (reference sequence).

The sample holds a few counts of this clone. CDR3: CASSINRENQPQHF. The CDR3 coding sequence is TGTGCCAGTAGTATTAACAGGGAGAATCAGCCCCAGCATTTT. V is TRBV19 and J is TRBJ1-5; D might be TRBD1 (6 bases). CDR1 is LNHDA, CDR2 SQIVND, per germline (reference sequence). This CDR3 contains 14 residues. Deletions cut 3 bases from V and 4 bases from J, with 10 bases between.

This clone has only one observation. In DNA form, the CDR3 reads TGCGCCAGCAGCGCAGGACAGGGTGACTCCTACAATGAGCAGTTCTTC. Encoded protein: CASSAGQGDSYNEQFF. V gene TRBV5-1 combines with J gene TRBJ2-1; 8 bases line up with TRBD1. Germline V gene lookup returns CDR1 SGHRS and CDR2 YFSETQ. This CDR3 region has 16 residues. V gave up 4 bases and J gave up 0 bases; unmatched junction bases: 6.

The chain has TRBV28 and TRBJ1-1; 8 bases are shared with TRBD1. The CDR3 consists of 14 residues. Per germline, CDR1 MDHEN and CDR2 SYDVKM. The ends lost 5 bases at V and 4 bases at J; junction bases unmatched: 6. CDR3 residues: CASSPGQGPTEAFF. The CDR3 coding sequence is TGTGCCAGCAGTCCCGGACAGGGACCCACTGAAGCTTTCTTT.

This chain links TRBV12-3 or TRBV12-4 with TRBJ2-1; D ambiguous. This CDR3 spans 13 amino acids. V was clipped by 6 bases and J by 9 bases, with 15 bases between them. CDR3 sequence reads: CASSPPRFVEQFF. The DNA of the CDR3 is TGTGCCAGCAGCCCCCCGAGGTTCGTTGAGCAGTTCTTC.

The chain uses TRBV2 and TRBJ1-1; tentatively, D is TRBD1 (5 bases). Between the trimmed V and J ends, which lost 10 bases and 1 base, there was a span of 13 bases. Germline V gives CDR1 SNHLY, CDR2 FYNNEI. The length of the CDR3 is 13 residues. CDR3 region: CATLQAKNTEAFF. In DNA, the CDR3 is TGTGCCACCCTACAGGCTAAGAACACTGAAGCTTTCTTT.